A single sample gave rise to the 11 T cell receptor beta chains below, sequenced in a study of OX40 agonist ivuxolimab in advanced cancers. Using immunoSEQ multiplex PCR, the repertoire was profiled, and TCRdb retains in-frame clones only, with some absent. Of 76,000 or so clones listed, more than 75% are singletons. Sequencing used CD4+ or CD8+ T cells sorted from blood, obtained in a trial of the OX40 agonist ivuxolimab. These receptor sequences come from an adult with an advanced solid tumor such as melanoma, head and neck, liver or kidney cancer.

The chain recombines TRBV19 with TRBJ2-6, with TRBD1 matching 9 bases. This CDR3 contains 20 residues. The V and J ends lost 1 base and 1 base, in that order; junction bases with no gene match: 11. Germline CDR1 and CDR2: LNHDA and SQIVND (reference sequence). As DNA, the CDR3 is TGTGCCAGTAGTATAGGGGGACAGGGTCCCCTTTCTTCTGGGGCCAACGTCCTGACTTTC. Amino acids: CASSIGGQGPLSSGANVLTF.

The rearrangement links TRBV7-3 to TRBJ2-5, with TRBD1 as a possible D gene (5 bases). The germline CDR1 and CDR2 sequences are SGHTA and FQGTGA. V was shortened by 0 bases and J by 3 bases, with 5 bases between the two germline ends. This CDR3 comprises 13 residues. The CDR3 DNA reads as TGTGCCAGCAGCTTAACCAGGGAAGAGACCCAGTACTTC. Its protein is CASSLTREETQYF.

In its sample, this clone was seen once. The chain carries TRBV6-5 and TRBJ1-3; D not certain. CDR1 and CDR2 (germline): MNHEY, SVGAGI. V lost 6 bases and J lost 0, with 12 bases in between. The CDR3 is 15 amino acids. CDR3 DNA: TGTGCCAGCAGCGCCCTACCGAACTCTGGAAACACCATATATTTT. Its translation is CASSALPNSGNTIYF.

The rearrangement links TRBV2 to TRBJ2-7, with 8 bases lining up with TRBD1. In germline, CDR1 is SNHLY, CDR2 FYNNEI. This CDR3 is 13 amino acids long. The J segment lost 4 bases and the V segment lost 7 bases, leaving 6 bases of the junction unmatched. The CDR3 here is CASMEGDRYEQYF. The DNA of the CDR3 is TGTGCCAGCATGGAAGGGGACAGGTACGAGCAGTACTTC. Full variable domain (missing parts from reference TRBV2 and TRBJ2-7): EPEVTQTPSHQVTQMGQEVILRCVPISNHLYFYWYRQILGQKVEFLVSFYNNEISEKSEIFDDQFSVERPDGSNFTLKIRSTKLEDSAMYFCASMEGDRYEQYFGPGTRLTVT.

The chain uses TRBV10-3 and TRBJ2-7; the D gene is possibly TRBD1 (6 bases). The germline V gene has CDR1 ENHRY and CDR2 SYGVKD. The V end was cut by 7 bases, the J end by 2 bases, with 12 bases between. This CDR3 has 13 residues. In DNA, the CDR3 is TGTGCCATCACTCCGGACAGCACCTACGAGCAGTACTTC. Amino acids: CAITPDSTYEQYF.

The chain carries TRBV5-1 and TRBJ2-6, with D possibly being TRBD2 (6 bases). The germline CDR1 and CDR2 sequences are SGHRS and YFSETQ. CDR3 length: 18 amino acids. V lost 0 bases, J lost 1 base, and 14 bases lay in between. CDR3: CASSLGGGIVSGANVLTF. The CDR3 DNA sequence: TGCGCCAGCAGCTTGGGTGGAGGGATTGTTTCTGGGGCCAACGTCCTGACTTTC.

This clone is a singleton in its sample. The V call is TRBV4-3, the J call TRBJ2-2, with no clear D. V lost 4 bases and J lost 6, with 12 bases in between. CDR3 length: 14 amino acids. CDR1 is LGHNA, CDR2 YSLEER, per germline. DNA for the CDR3: TGCGCCAGCAGCCTCCAAAATGAGGCCGGGGAGCTGTTTTTT. Residues: CASSLQNEAGELFF.

This chain links TRBV7-2 with TRBJ2-3; D is unclear. The CDR3 contains 12 residues. Trimming took off 5 bases at V and 5 bases at J, with 8 bases between the two ends. Per the germline V gene, CDR1 is SGHTA and CDR2 is FQGNSA. CDR3 sequence: CASSGPRDTQYF. In DNA form, the CDR3 reads TGTGCCAGCAGCGGACCCCGAGATACGCAGTATTTT.

V usage is TRBV6-6 and J usage is TRBJ1-3; 9 bases fit TRBD1. Germline values: CDR1 MNHNY, CDR2 SVGAGI (reference sequence). The CDR3 consists of 16 residues. Trimming removed 6 bases from V and 1 base from J; junction bases left unmatched: 7. CDR3 DNA sequence: TGTGCCAGCAGACCGCCGGGACAGGGTTCTGGAAACACCATATATTTT. This codes for CASRPPGQGSGNTIYF.

The chain is built from TRBV4-2 and TRBJ1-1, with D perhaps matching TRBD1 (5 bases). This CDR3 region has 16 residues. Trimming removed 5 bases from V and 0 bases from J, with 16 bases in between. Germline V gene lookup returns CDR1 LGHNA and CDR2 YNFKEQ. DNA for the CDR3: TGTGCCAGCAGCTTGGTGGGGCCAGCGATGAACACTGAAGCTTTCTTT. This encodes CASSLVGPAMNTEAFF.

Remarks on this clone: At one boundary the junction diverges from the germline segment, which might be a read error. This chain connects TRBV28 to TRBJ2-7; D is undetermined. The CDR3 covers 15 residues. Germline V CDR1 and CDR2: MDHEN, SYDVKM. CDR3 loop: CASSLSTQSSYEQYF. The DNA of the CDR3 is TGTGCCAGCAGCTTATCCACACAAAGCTCCTACGAGCAGTACTTC.